These T cell receptor beta chains were read from a single sample in a study of T cell responses to AZD1222 COVID-19 vaccine. Clones were sequenced by immunoSEQ multiplex PCR, and TCRdb holds only the in-frame ones, with some missing. The data show roughly 170,000 clones, roughly 87% seen once. The sample consisted of peripheral blood, taken on day 0 of AZD1222 vaccination. The receptors were gathered from an adult in good health. The CDR3 runs from the conserved cysteine through the conserved F or W. The D gene is left open where the match is weak. The listing skips clone size in some rows; elsewhere it reads once, few, many or a size class.

NA | NA | TRBJ1-3 | TRBV7-9 | TGTGCCAGCAGCTCAGGACAAAACACCATATATTTT | CASSSGQNTIYF
NA | NA | TRBJ1-1 | TRBV7-9 | TGTGCCAGCAGCTTAAGGCAGAACACTGAAGCTTTCTTT | CASSLRQNTEAFF
NA | NA | TRBJ1-1 | TRBV10-3 | TGTGCCATCAGTGCACAGTCGAACACTGAAGCTTTCTTT | CAISAQSNTEAFF
NA | NA | TRBJ1-5 | TRBV27 | TGTGCCAGCAGTTTTACAGGGTTATCTAGTCAGCCCCAGCATTTT | CASSFTGLSSQPQHF
once | NA | TRBJ2-7 | TRBV27 | TGTGCCAGCAGTTTATTAGGGGTGGCCGAGCAGTACTTC | CASSLLGVAEQYF
NA | NA | TRBJ1-3 | TRBV9 | TGTGCCAGCAGCGTAGGGACAGCATTCTCTGGAAACACCATATATTTT | CASSVGTAFSGNTIYF
NA | NA | TRBJ1-5 | TRBV6-5 | TGTGCCAGCAGACCGCGGGCAGGGGCTCAGCCCCAGCATTTT | CASRPRAGAQPQHF
NA | NA | TRBJ1-5 | TRBV7-9 | TGTGCCAGCAGCTTACCCCATCAGCCCCAGCATTTT | CASSLPHQPQHF
NA | TRBD2 | TRBJ2-3 | TRBV7-2 | TGTGCCAGCAGCATCCAATTAGCGGGAAGCACAGATACGCAGTATTTT | CASSIQLAGSTDTQYF
NA | NA | TRBJ2-2 | TRBV2 | TGTGCCAGCAGTGGTTTCACCGGGGAGCTGTTTTTT | CASSGFTGELFF
NA | TRBD1 | TRBJ2-7 | TRBV15 | TGTGCCACCAGCAGAGGACAGGGGTCCTACGAGCAGTACTTC | CATSRGQGSYEQYF
once | NA | TRBJ2-7 | TRBV3-1/TRBV3-2 | TGTGCCAGCAGCCAAGTCGAGTACGAGCAGTACTTC | CASSQVEYEQYF
once | NA | TRBJ1-1 | TRBV10-2 | TGCGCCAGCAAACCGGGACACGCGAACACTGAAGCTTTCTTT | CASKPGHANTEAFF
NA | NA | TRBJ2-7 | TRBV29-1 | TGCAGCGTTGTGAAAGTTGGCGGTAACTACGAGCAGTACTTC | CSVVKVGGNYEQYF
NA | TRBD2 | TRBJ2-1 | TRBV2 | TGTGCCAGCAGTGAAGAAGGGCGGCTAGCGGGATTAGATGAGCAGTTCTTC | CASSEEGRLAGLDEQFF
NA | TRBD2 | TRBJ2-3 | TRBV3-1/TRBV3-2 | TGTGCCAGCAGCGGATCTGGACTAGCGGGGGGCACAGATACGCAGTATTTT | CASSGSGLAGGTDTQYF
NA | TRBD1 | TRBJ1-4 | TRBV2 | TGTGCCAGCAGTCCAGGGGGGATCCAAGAAAAACTGTTTTTT | CASSPGGIQEKLFF
NA | NA | TRBJ2-3 | TRBV6-2/TRBV6-3 | TGTGCCAGCAGTTCGGGCAGGGGCTTCACAGATACGCAGTATTTT | CASSSGRGFTDTQYF
NA | TRBD2 | TRBJ2-7 | TRBV6-5 | TGTGCCAGCAGTAGGTCGGGACTAGCGAGTTACGAGCAGTACTTC | CASSRSGLASYEQYF
NA | NA | TRBJ2-5 | TRBV7-2 | TGTGCCAGCAGCTTAGCTGGTCGGGCAGTGGAGACCCAGTACTTC | CASSLAGRAVETQYF
NA | TRBD2 | TRBJ2-1 | TRBV7-9 | TGTGCCAGCAGCCAAAGTAGCGGGAGAGTGGAGGAGCAGTTCTTC | CASSQSSGRVEEQFF
NA | TRBD2 | TRBJ2-7 | TRBV5-1 | TGCGCCAGCAGCAATAGCGGGAGTACGAGGGAGCAGTACTTC | CASSNSGSTREQYF
NA | NA | TRBJ1-5 | TRBV28 | TGTGCCAGCAGTCTCCTCGCCCCGTCGCGCCGAAAGGAAAATAGCAATCAGCCCCAGCATTTT | CASSLLAPSRRKENSNQPQHF
NA | NA | TRBJ2-5 | TRBV5-1 | TGCGCCAGCAGCTTAACTAGTACGGGGGAGACCCAGTACTTC | CASSLTSTGETQYF
NA | NA | TRBJ1-5 | TRBV19 | TGTGCCAGTAGCCCTCGACAGGACCGGCCCCAGCATTTT | CASSPRQDRPQHF
NA | TRBD1 | TRBJ1-4 | TRBV12-5 | TGTGCTAGTGGTTTGTTGGGGACAGATGAAAAACTGTTTTTT | CASGLLGTDEKLFF
NA | TRBD1 | TRBJ2-3 | TRBV24-1 | TGTGCCACCAGTGATGCCAGGACAGGGGACACAGATACGCAGTATTTT | CATSDARTGDTDTQYF
once | NA | TRBJ1-1 | TRBV7-2 | TGTGCCAGCAGCTTAGTAGAGGGAAACACTGAAGCTTTCTTT | CASSLVEGNTEAFF
NA | NA | TRBJ2-1 | TRBV18 | TGTGCCAGCTCACTTCTCTCGACTAGGTCCGGGAATGAGCAGTTCTTC | CASSLLSTRSGNEQFF
NA | TRBD2 | TRBJ2-7 | TRBV9 | TGTGCCAGCAGCGAGGGGACTACCTACGAGCAGTACTTC | CASSEGTTYEQYF
NA | TRBD1 | TRBJ2-7 | TRBV7-6 | TGTGCCAGCAGCTGGGACAGGCGCTACGAGCAGTACTTC | CASSWDRRYEQYF
few | TRBD1 | TRBJ2-3 | TRBV6-5 | TGTGCCAGCAGTTACGGAACAGGGGGTGGAGATACGCAGTATTTT | CASSYGTGGGDTQYF
few | NA | TRBJ2-1 | TRBV5-8 | TGTGCCAGCAGCTCCAGCACCGGAATCGGGACACCTTACAATGAGCAGTTCTTC | CASSSSTGIGTPYNEQFF
NA | NA | TRBJ2-3 | TRBV5-1 | TGCGCCAGCAGCTTGGATTTTGGTTTAAGCACAGATACGCAGTATTTT | CASSLDFGLSTDTQYF
NA | NA | TRBJ2-1 | TRBV20-1 | TGCAGTGCTAGAGATACGGTAAAGCAGTTCTTC | CSARDTVKQFF
few | NA | TRBJ2-2 | TRBV5-5 | TGTGCCAGCAGCCCCGGGACCGCGAACACCGGGGAGCTGTTTTTT | CASSPGTANTGELFF
NA | TRBD2 | TRBJ2-2 | TRBV7-2 | TGTGCCAGCAGCCGCGACGGGACTAGCGGTGGCGGGGAGCTGTTTTTT | CASSRDGTSGGGELFF